This is a list of T cell receptor beta chains from one sample in a study of cytomegalovirus exposure and HLA in healthy donors. Assay used: immunoSEQ multiplex PCR; TCRdb lists only in-frame clones, some missing. The data contain around 87,000 clones, around 75% of them singletons. The sequenced sample was PBMCs. The origin of the receptors is a man aged 40-49 years in good health and CMV-seronegative. Both conserved end residues are part of each CDR3. Fields, in order: D gene, J gene, clone size, V gene, CDR3 DNA, CDR3 protein. D genes are given only for firm matches. Only part of the rows carry a size: once, few, many, or a class if the clone is expanded.

d_call: NA; j_call: TRBJ2-5; clone_size: once; v_call: TRBV9; cdr3_nt: TGTGCCAGCAGCGTAGCTCTAAGAGAGACCCAGTACTTC; cdr3_aa: CASSVALRETQYF
d_call: TRBD1; j_call: TRBJ2-2; clone_size: NA; v_call: TRBV19; cdr3_nt: TGTGCCAGTAGTTCCCGGACAGGGATGAGGACCGGGGAGCTGTTTTTT; cdr3_aa: CASSSRTGMRTGELFF
d_call: NA; j_call: TRBJ2-3; clone_size: NA; v_call: TRBV18; cdr3_nt: TGTGCCAGCTCACCTATAGATAGTGGAGATACGCAGTATTTT; cdr3_aa: CASSPIDSGDTQYF
d_call: TRBD1; j_call: TRBJ1-1; clone_size: NA; v_call: TRBV6-5; cdr3_nt: TGTGCCGCCGGGACAGCGAACACTGAAGCTTTCTTT; cdr3_aa: CAAGTANTEAFF
d_call: TRBD2; j_call: TRBJ2-3; clone_size: NA; v_call: TRBV6-1; cdr3_nt: TGTGCCAGCTTCGAAGGCGGGGGGGCAGTGGATACGCAGTATTTT; cdr3_aa: CASFEGGGAVDTQYF
d_call: TRBD1; j_call: TRBJ2-4; clone_size: once; v_call: TRBV6-5; cdr3_nt: TGTGCCAGCAACAGGGGAAACATTCAGTACTTC; cdr3_aa: CASNRGNIQYF
d_call: NA; j_call: TRBJ1-5; clone_size: NA; v_call: TRBV19; cdr3_nt: TGTGCCAGTAGTATACCATTGAGGGTTGGAAATCAGCCCCAGCATTTT; cdr3_aa: CASSIPLRVGNQPQHF
d_call: NA; j_call: TRBJ1-1; clone_size: NA; v_call: TRBV30; cdr3_nt: TGTGCTTCTATATACACTGAAGCTTTCTTT; cdr3_aa: CASIYTEAFF
d_call: TRBD1; j_call: TRBJ1-2; clone_size: NA; v_call: TRBV2; cdr3_nt: TGTGCCAGCAGAGACAACAGGGGAAACACTAACTATGGCTACACCTTC; cdr3_aa: CASRDNRGNTNYGYTF
d_call: TRBD2; j_call: TRBJ2-2; clone_size: NA; v_call: TRBV2; cdr3_nt: TGTGCCAGCAGTGAAGCGCGGGGGAGCACCGGGGAGCTGTTTTTT; cdr3_aa: CASSEARGSTGELFF
d_call: NA; j_call: TRBJ2-7; clone_size: once; v_call: TRBV7-9; cdr3_nt: TGTTCCAGCCCAAGGAGCTCCTACGAGCAGTACTTC; cdr3_aa: CSSPRSSYEQYF
d_call: TRBD2; j_call: TRBJ2-5; clone_size: NA; v_call: TRBV7-2; cdr3_nt: TGTGCCAGCAGCTTGCGGCGGGGGGCACGGGATCAAGAGACCCAGTACTTC; cdr3_aa: CASSLRRGARDQETQYF
d_call: NA; j_call: TRBJ2-7; clone_size: few; v_call: TRBV5-1; cdr3_nt: TGCGCCAGCAGCGTCCGCGAACAGGGATACGAGCAGTACTTC; cdr3_aa: CASSVREQGYEQYF
d_call: NA; j_call: TRBJ2-7; clone_size: NA; v_call: TRBV28; cdr3_nt: TGTGCCAGCAGTTTACAGTCTTACGAGCAGTACTTC; cdr3_aa: CASSLQSYEQYF
d_call: TRBD1; j_call: TRBJ1-2; clone_size: few; v_call: TRBV27; cdr3_nt: TGTGCCAGCAGTTTATCCCCTTGGGACAGAAGGAACTATGGCTACACCTTC; cdr3_aa: CASSLSPWDRRNYGYTF
d_call: NA; j_call: TRBJ2-7; clone_size: few; v_call: TRBV19; cdr3_nt: TGTGCCAGTAGTATGAAGACAGGCCCGAAGGACGAGCAGTACTTC; cdr3_aa: CASSMKTGPKDEQYF
d_call: NA; j_call: TRBJ1-1; clone_size: NA; v_call: TRBV28; cdr3_nt: TGTGCCAGTGTGGGGCGTCGGACTGAAGCTTTCTTT; cdr3_aa: CASVGRRTEAFF
d_call: NA; j_call: TRBJ1-1; clone_size: NA; v_call: TRBV5-1; cdr3_nt: TGCGCCAGCAGTTGGGGGGGGCAGATGAACACTGAAGCTTTCTTT; cdr3_aa: CASSWGGQMNTEAFF
d_call: TRBD1; j_call: TRBJ2-7; clone_size: NA; v_call: TRBV7-6; cdr3_nt: TGTGCCAGCAGGCCAGCGCAGGGGGCAGAGCAGTACTTC; cdr3_aa: CASRPAQGAEQYF
d_call: NA; j_call: TRBJ1-1; clone_size: NA; v_call: TRBV18; cdr3_nt: TGTGCCAGCTCTGGACAGAGGAACACTGAAGCTTTCTTT; cdr3_aa: CASSGQRNTEAFF
d_call: NA; j_call: TRBJ2-1; clone_size: NA; v_call: TRBV15; cdr3_nt: TGTGCCACCAGCAGAGATCCGGCGGAATCGGGGAATGAGCAGTTCTTC; cdr3_aa: CATSRDPAESGNEQFF
d_call: NA; j_call: TRBJ1-1; clone_size: NA; v_call: TRBV30; cdr3_nt: TGTGCCTGGAGTAAGCTCAGGGTTGGGACTGAAGCTTTCTTT; cdr3_aa: CAWSKLRVGTEAFF
d_call: NA; j_call: TRBJ2-1; clone_size: few; v_call: TRBV7-3; cdr3_nt: TGTGCCAGCAGCCTCACCGGGACTCCACAGTTCTTC; cdr3_aa: CASSLTGTPQFF
d_call: TRBD2; j_call: TRBJ2-3; clone_size: NA; v_call: TRBV7-9; cdr3_nt: TGTTCCAGCAGCTTCAGGCCTAGCGGATACACAGATACGCAGTATTTT; cdr3_aa: CSSSFRPSGYTDTQYF
d_call: NA; j_call: TRBJ1-1; clone_size: NA; v_call: TRBV9; cdr3_nt: TGTGCCAGCAGCGTTCGGCAGGGGAACACTGAAGCTTTCTTT; cdr3_aa: CASSVRQGNTEAFF
d_call: NA; j_call: TRBJ1-6; clone_size: once; v_call: TRBV28; cdr3_nt: TGTGCCAGCAGTTTTATGAGAGGCGTTTTGAATTCACCCCTCCACTTT; cdr3_aa: CASSFMRGVLNSPLHF
d_call: TRBD1; j_call: TRBJ1-2; clone_size: NA; v_call: TRBV9; cdr3_nt: TGTGCCAGCAGCCTCTCGGGGACAGGGGATCCCTATGGCTACACCTTC; cdr3_aa: CASSLSGTGDPYGYTF
d_call: TRBD1; j_call: TRBJ1-6; clone_size: NA; v_call: TRBV27; cdr3_nt: TGTGCCAGCAGTTTCGGACAGGGCAGCAATTCACCCCTCCACTTT; cdr3_aa: CASSFGQGSNSPLHF
d_call: TRBD2; j_call: TRBJ2-5; clone_size: NA; v_call: TRBV11-2; cdr3_nt: TGTGCCGGCAGCCTTTCTAGCGGCGGCGGAGAGACCCAGTACTTC; cdr3_aa: CAGSLSSGGGETQYF
d_call: NA; j_call: TRBJ1-2; clone_size: NA; v_call: TRBV10-3; cdr3_nt: TGTGCCAGCCAACCAGGGGCCTATGGCTACACCTTC; cdr3_aa: CASQPGAYGYTF
d_call: NA; j_call: TRBJ1-2; clone_size: NA; v_call: TRBV4-3; cdr3_nt: TGCGCCAGCAGCCAAGGGGAGAATAACTATGGCTACACCTTC; cdr3_aa: CASSQGENNYGYTF
d_call: NA; j_call: TRBJ2-3; clone_size: NA; v_call: TRBV4-2; cdr3_nt: TGTGCCAGCAGCCCCATTCGGGGGGCCGAAGGCACAGATACGCAGTATTTT; cdr3_aa: CASSPIRGAEGTDTQYF
d_call: NA; j_call: TRBJ2-1; clone_size: NA; v_call: TRBV5-1; cdr3_nt: TGCGCCAGCAGCTTGGAGGACAGCTACAATGAGCAGTTCTTC; cdr3_aa: CASSLEDSYNEQFF
d_call: TRBD1; j_call: TRBJ1-2; clone_size: NA; v_call: TRBV4-1; cdr3_nt: TGCGCCAGCAGCCAAGCTAGGGACAGGGGAAACTATGGCTACACCTTC; cdr3_aa: CASSQARDRGNYGYTF
d_call: TRBD2; j_call: TRBJ2-1; clone_size: once; v_call: TRBV27; cdr3_nt: TGTGCCAGCAGGGTCACGGGGGGCTACAATGAGCAGTTCTTC; cdr3_aa: CASRVTGGYNEQFF
d_call: TRBD2; j_call: TRBJ2-7; clone_size: NA; v_call: TRBV6-1; cdr3_nt: TGTGCCAGCAGCAGGGAGGGGTACTCCTACGAGCAGTACTTC; cdr3_aa: CASSREGYSYEQYF
d_call: TRBD2; j_call: TRBJ2-1; clone_size: NA; v_call: TRBV28; cdr3_nt: TGTGCCAGCACAAAGCGGGGGGGGCCTAAGGGTGAGCAGTTCTTC; cdr3_aa: CASTKRGGPKGEQFF
d_call: NA; j_call: TRBJ2-5; clone_size: NA; v_call: TRBV19; cdr3_nt: TGTGCCAGTAGTATGTTTTACCCGGGACACTTAGGGGAGACCCAGTACTTC; cdr3_aa: CASSMFYPGHLGETQYF
d_call: NA; j_call: TRBJ1-1; clone_size: NA; v_call: TRBV5-1; cdr3_nt: TGCGCCAGCAGCAGGGCGACAGTTCCCTCGTACGGGAACACTGAAGCTTTCTTT; cdr3_aa: CASSRATVPSYGNTEAFF
d_call: TRBD2; j_call: TRBJ2-2; clone_size: NA; v_call: TRBV7-2; cdr3_nt: TGTGCCAGCAGCAGTGCGGGGGGGTGGGTCGGGGAGCTGTTTTTT; cdr3_aa: CASSSAGGWVGELFF
d_call: TRBD2; j_call: TRBJ2-5; clone_size: NA; v_call: TRBV10-3; cdr3_nt: TGTGCCACCAGGACTAGCGGGGGCCCTGAGACCCAGTACTTC; cdr3_aa: CATRTSGGPETQYF
d_call: TRBD1; j_call: TRBJ1-1; clone_size: once; v_call: TRBV6-4; cdr3_nt: TGTGCCAGCAGCGAGAGGACAGGCACGAACACTGAAGCTTTCTTT; cdr3_aa: CASSERTGTNTEAFF
d_call: TRBD1; j_call: TRBJ2-7; clone_size: NA; v_call: TRBV9; cdr3_nt: TGTGCCAGCAGCGTGTCCGGGACAGGGAATTGGGAGCAGTACTTC; cdr3_aa: CASSVSGTGNWEQYF
d_call: TRBD1; j_call: TRBJ2-5; clone_size: NA; v_call: TRBV7-8; cdr3_nt: TGTGCCAGCAGCCTACAGGGGGTGCTCCAAGAGACCCAGTACTTC; cdr3_aa: CASSLQGVLQETQYF
d_call: TRBD1; j_call: TRBJ1-2; clone_size: few; v_call: TRBV28; cdr3_nt: TGTGCCAGCAGTTTGGGGTTGGACAGGAGCTATGGCTACACCTTC; cdr3_aa: CASSLGLDRSYGYTF
d_call: TRBD1; j_call: TRBJ2-5; clone_size: NA; v_call: TRBV13; cdr3_nt: TGTGCCAGCAGTTGGGACAGAAAGACCCAGTACTTC; cdr3_aa: CASSWDRKTQYF
d_call: TRBD2; j_call: TRBJ2-3; clone_size: NA; v_call: TRBV15; cdr3_nt: TGTGCCACCAGCAGAGGGATAGCGGGGAAAGATACGCAGTATTTT; cdr3_aa: CATSRGIAGKDTQYF
d_call: NA; j_call: TRBJ1-6; clone_size: NA; v_call: TRBV7-2; cdr3_nt: TGTGCCAGCAGCTTAGGGGTTGTGAGGCGGGATTCACCCCTCCACTTT; cdr3_aa: CASSLGVVRRDSPLHF
d_call: NA; j_call: TRBJ2-1; clone_size: NA; v_call: TRBV9; cdr3_nt: TGTGCCAGCAGCGGGGGCGCGATTGGGCAGTTCTTC; cdr3_aa: CASSGGAIGQFF
d_call: NA; j_call: TRBJ1-4; clone_size: NA; v_call: TRBV5-4; cdr3_nt: TGTGCCAGCAGCTTGACAGGGACCACTAATGAAAAACTGTTTTTT; cdr3_aa: CASSLTGTTNEKLFF
d_call: NA; j_call: TRBJ2-1; clone_size: NA; v_call: TRBV4-2; cdr3_nt: TGTGCCAGCAGCCCAGAGACGAGGGCGGAGCAGTTCTTC; cdr3_aa: CASSPETRAEQFF
d_call: TRBD1; j_call: TRBJ1-4; clone_size: NA; v_call: TRBV19; cdr3_nt: TGTGCCAGTAGGAACCCACCGGGACAGGGATCTGAAAAACTGTTTTTT; cdr3_aa: CASRNPPGQGSEKLFF
d_call: NA; j_call: TRBJ1-2; clone_size: once; v_call: TRBV19; cdr3_nt: TGTGCCAGTAGTACCACTGACTATGGCTACACCTTC; cdr3_aa: CASSTTDYGYTF
d_call: TRBD1; j_call: TRBJ2-7; clone_size: NA; v_call: TRBV13; cdr3_nt: TGTGCCAGCAGCCCGGGACAGGCCTCCTACGAGCAGTACTTC; cdr3_aa: CASSPGQASYEQYF
d_call: NA; j_call: TRBJ2-3; clone_size: NA; v_call: TRBV5-5; cdr3_nt: TGTGCCAGCAGCCCCGGGTTCGGGGAGGGCACAGATACGCAGTATTTT; cdr3_aa: CASSPGFGEGTDTQYF